This TCR beta chain stems from a study of blood T cell repertoires in COVID-19. Germline CDR1 SGHRS, CDR2 YFSETQ. V was pared by 3 bases and J by 5 bases, with 14 bases between. This CDR3 contains 15 residues. Per the original data handling: Amplified reference gene primers provided the basis for estimating nucleated cell counts. Sequenced by immunoSEQ multiplex PCR; TCRdb stores in-frame clones only, minus some. The V and J calls and clone size come from that table; D and trimming were worked out from the DNA. The data contain about 290,000 clones, under 90% of them singletons. The J gene is TRBJ2-2, the V gene TRBV5-1; TRBD1 is a possible D gene (7 bases). Sequenced input: peripheral blood. This clonotype was obtained from a woman in her 30s with COVID-19, enrolled during active disease. The DNA for the CDR3 is TGCGCCAGCAGCTATGGACAGGCGGGAACCGGGGAGCTGTTTTTT. Translating gives CASSYGQAGTGELFF.